Many counts were recorded for the clone carrying this T cell receptor beta chain. Its antigen remains unidentified. V was clipped by 2 bases and J by 2 bases, with 7 bases between them. Germline V gene lookup returns CDR1 GTSNPN and CDR2 SVGIG (reference sequence). There are 12 residues in the CDR3. Specified time point: newly diagnosed GD, antithyroid drugs for less than 3 months. PBMCs were the source of the RNA used for TCR sequencing. The sample belongs to a study of regulatory T cells in long-lasting Graves disease. General study results and limits: Thyroid tissue went unexamined; only peripheral blood was analyzed.

CDR3-region Arm-PCR and iRepertoire HTBI primers produced the TCR beta libraries. TCRdb analysed the multiplex PCR reads with MiXCR anew, one entry per CDR3 protein. The sample lists approximately 540,000 distinct CDR3 sequences, more than 10% occurring once. Another study also made use of these data, one on T cells in Graves' hyperthyroidism and ophthalmopathy. That study reports: Blood samples included most of the expanded thyroid clonotypes exceeding 0.001. In simple terms, a model built on 13 V-J features told ophthalmopathy apart from stable hyperthyroidism.

The sequence derives from a woman in her 30s with Graves disease. Sequences were derived from peripheral blood mononuclear cells (PBMCs), sampled at new diagnosis, from a patient treated with antithyroid drugs. The rearrangement joins TRBV30 to TRBJ2-7, with D tentatively TRBD1 (5 bases). The CDR3 DNA follows: TGTGCCTGGAGTAAAGGGGCCTACGAGCAGTACTTC. This codes for CAWSKGAYEQYF.